Reported below is one TCR beta chain. The sample is drawn from a study of blood T cell repertoires in COVID-19. Per the study methods: Reference gene primers were amplified, and this amplification served to estimate nucleated cell counts. Produced via immunoSEQ multiplex PCR; TCRdb's table is partial and in-frame only. The V and J calls and clone size come from that table; D and trimming were worked out from the DNA. The sample carries approximately 69,000 clones, 81% recorded once. The CDR3 sequence is 16 residues long. With V trimmed by 5 bases and J by 4 bases, 11 bases remained unmatched. CDR1 MDHEN and CDR2 SYDVKM come from the germline V gene.

The chain links TRBV28 to TRBJ1-5; 7 positions match TRBD1. The sequencing sample was made of peripheral blood. The source is a woman in her seventies with acute or convalescent COVID-19. CDR3 nucleotide sequence: TGTGCCAGCAGTCCCCCACAGGACAGGACTAATCAGCCCCAGCATTTT. Translating gives CASSPPQDRTNQPQHF.